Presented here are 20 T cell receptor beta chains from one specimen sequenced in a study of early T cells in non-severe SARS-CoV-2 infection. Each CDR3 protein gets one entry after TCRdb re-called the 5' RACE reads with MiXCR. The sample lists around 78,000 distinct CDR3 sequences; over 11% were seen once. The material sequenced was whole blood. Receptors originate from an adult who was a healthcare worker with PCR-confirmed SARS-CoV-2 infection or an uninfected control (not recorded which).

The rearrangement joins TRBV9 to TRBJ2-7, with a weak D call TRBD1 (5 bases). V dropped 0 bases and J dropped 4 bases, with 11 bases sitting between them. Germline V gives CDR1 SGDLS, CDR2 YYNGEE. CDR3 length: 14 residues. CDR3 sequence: CASSVGWGGYEQYF. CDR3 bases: TGTGCCAGCAGCGTAGGGTGGGGCGGTTACGAGCAGTACTTC.

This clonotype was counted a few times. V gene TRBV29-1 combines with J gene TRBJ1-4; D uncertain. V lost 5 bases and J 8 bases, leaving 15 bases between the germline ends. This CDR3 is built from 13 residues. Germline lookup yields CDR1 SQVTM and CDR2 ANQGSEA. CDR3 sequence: CSVSAQREEKLFF. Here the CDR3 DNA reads TGCAGCGTTTCGGCCCAACGAGAGGAAAAACTGTTTTTT.

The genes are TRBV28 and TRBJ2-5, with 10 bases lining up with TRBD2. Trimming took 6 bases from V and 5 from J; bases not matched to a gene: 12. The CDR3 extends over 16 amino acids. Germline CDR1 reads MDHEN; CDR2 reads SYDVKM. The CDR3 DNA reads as TGTGCCAGCAGCAACATCGGGACTAGCGCGTTCGAGACCCAGTACTTC. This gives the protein CASSNIGTSAFETQYF.

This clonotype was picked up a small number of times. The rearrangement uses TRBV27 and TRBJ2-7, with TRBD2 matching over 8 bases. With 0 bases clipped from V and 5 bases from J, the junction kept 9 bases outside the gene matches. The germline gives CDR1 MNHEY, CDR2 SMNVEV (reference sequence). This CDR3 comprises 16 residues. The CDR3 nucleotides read TGTGCCAGCAGTTTATCGTATAACGGGAGGGTGAACGAGCAGTACTTC. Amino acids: CASSLSYNGRVNEQYF.

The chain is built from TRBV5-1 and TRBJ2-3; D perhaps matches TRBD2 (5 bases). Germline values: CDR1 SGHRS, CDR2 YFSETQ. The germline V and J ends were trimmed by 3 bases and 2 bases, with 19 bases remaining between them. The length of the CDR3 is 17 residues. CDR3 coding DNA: TGCGCCAGCAGCTCCCAGCCCGCCGGGATCGACACAGATACGCAGTATTTT. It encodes CASSSQPAGIDTDTQYF.

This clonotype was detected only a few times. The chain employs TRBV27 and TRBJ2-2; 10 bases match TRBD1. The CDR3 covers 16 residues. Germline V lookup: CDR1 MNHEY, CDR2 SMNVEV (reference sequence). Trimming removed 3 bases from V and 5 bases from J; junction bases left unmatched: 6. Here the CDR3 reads CASSFQGQGRTGELFF. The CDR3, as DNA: TGTGCCAGCAGTTTCCAGGGACAGGGGAGGACCGGGGAGCTGTTTTTT.

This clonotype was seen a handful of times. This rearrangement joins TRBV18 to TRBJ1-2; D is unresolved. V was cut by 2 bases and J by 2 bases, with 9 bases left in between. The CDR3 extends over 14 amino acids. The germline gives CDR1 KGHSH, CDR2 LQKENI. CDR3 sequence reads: CASSPGQVNYGYTF. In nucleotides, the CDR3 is TGTGCCAGCTCACCAGGCCAGGTGAACTATGGCTACACCTTC. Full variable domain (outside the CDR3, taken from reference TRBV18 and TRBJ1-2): NAGVMQNPRHLVRRRGQEARLRCSPMKGHSHVYWYRQLPEEGLKFMVYLQKENIIDESGMPKERFSAEFPKEGPSILRIQQVVRGDSAAYFCASSPGQVNYGYTFGSGTRLTVV.

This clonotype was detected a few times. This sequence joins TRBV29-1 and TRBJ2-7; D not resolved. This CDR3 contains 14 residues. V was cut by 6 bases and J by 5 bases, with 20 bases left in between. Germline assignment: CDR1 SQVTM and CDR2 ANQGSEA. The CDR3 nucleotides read TGCAGCGTGAATGAAGGGCCCACAACGGACGAGCAGTACTTC. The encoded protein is CSVNEGPTTDEQYF.

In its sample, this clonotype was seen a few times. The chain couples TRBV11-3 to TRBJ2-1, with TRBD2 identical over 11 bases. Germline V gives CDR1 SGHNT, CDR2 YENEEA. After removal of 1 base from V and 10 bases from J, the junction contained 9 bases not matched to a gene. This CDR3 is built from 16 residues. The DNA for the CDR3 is TGTGCCAGCAGCTTAGTCATTAGCGGGAGGGCCCCGGAGCAGTTCTTC. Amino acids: CASSLVISGRAPEQFF.

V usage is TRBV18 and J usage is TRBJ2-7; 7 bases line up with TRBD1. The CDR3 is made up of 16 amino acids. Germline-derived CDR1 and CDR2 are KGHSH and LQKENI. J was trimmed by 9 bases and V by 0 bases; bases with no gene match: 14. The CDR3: CASSPPGLRGDRAQYF. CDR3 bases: TGTGCCAGCTCACCACCAGGTCTCCGGGGCGACAGGGCGCAGTACTTC.

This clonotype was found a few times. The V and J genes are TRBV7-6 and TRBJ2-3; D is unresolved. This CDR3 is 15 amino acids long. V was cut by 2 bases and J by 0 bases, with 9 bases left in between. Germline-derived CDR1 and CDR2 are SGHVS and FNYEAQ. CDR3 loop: CASSLNPESTDTQYF. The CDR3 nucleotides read TGTGCCAGCAGCTTAAACCCAGAAAGCACAGATACGCAGTATTTT.

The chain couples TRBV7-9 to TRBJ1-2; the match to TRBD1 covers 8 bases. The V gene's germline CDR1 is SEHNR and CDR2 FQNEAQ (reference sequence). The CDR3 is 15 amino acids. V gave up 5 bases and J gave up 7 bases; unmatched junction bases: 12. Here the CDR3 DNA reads TGTGCCAGCAGCGGGGGAGCCGGGACAGGAGTTGGCTACACCTTC. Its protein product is CASSGGAGTGVGYTF. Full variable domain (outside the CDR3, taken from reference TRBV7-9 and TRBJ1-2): DTGVSQNPRHKITKRGQNVTFRCDPISEHNRLYWYRQTLGQGPEFLTYFQNEAQLEKSRLLSDRFSAERPKGSFSTLEIQRTEQGDSAMYLCASSGGAGTGVGYTFGSGTRLTVV.

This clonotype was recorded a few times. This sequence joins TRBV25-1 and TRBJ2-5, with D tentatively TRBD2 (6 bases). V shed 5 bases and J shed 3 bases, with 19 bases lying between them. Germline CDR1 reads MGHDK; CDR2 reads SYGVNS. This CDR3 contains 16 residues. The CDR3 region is CASSPGLGDSKETQYF. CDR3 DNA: TGTGCCAGCAGTCCGGGGCTGGGGGACTCTAAAGAGACCCAGTACTTC.

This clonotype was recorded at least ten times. The CDR3: CASSQLRGGTEAFF. Here the CDR3 DNA reads TGCGCCAGCAGCCAACTACGAGGGGGAACTGAAGCTTTCTTT. This chain joins TRBV4-1 and TRBJ1-1; weak D call: TRBD1 (6 bases). V shed 2 bases and J shed 5 bases, with 12 bases lying between them. Germline lookup yields CDR1 MGHRA and CDR2 YSYEKL. The CDR3 consists of 14 residues.

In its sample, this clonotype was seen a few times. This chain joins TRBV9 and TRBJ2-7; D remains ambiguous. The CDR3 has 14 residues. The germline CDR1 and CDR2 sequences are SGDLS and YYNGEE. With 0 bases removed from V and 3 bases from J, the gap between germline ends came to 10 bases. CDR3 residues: CASSVDRVGYEQYF. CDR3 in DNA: TGTGCCAGCAGCGTAGATCGGGTAGGCTACGAGCAGTACTTC.

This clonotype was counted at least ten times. The CDR3 sequence: CATSGRGQGYSEAFF. The CDR3 nucleotides are TGTGCCACCAGCGGGAGGGGACAGGGTTATTCTGAAGCTTTCTTT. The chain has TRBV15 and TRBJ1-1; 9 bases match TRBD1. V trimming: 5 bases; J trimming: 6 bases; junction bases outside the gene matches: 10. CDR1 and CDR2 from the germline V gene are LNHNV and YYDKDF (reference sequence). CDR3 size: 15 residues.

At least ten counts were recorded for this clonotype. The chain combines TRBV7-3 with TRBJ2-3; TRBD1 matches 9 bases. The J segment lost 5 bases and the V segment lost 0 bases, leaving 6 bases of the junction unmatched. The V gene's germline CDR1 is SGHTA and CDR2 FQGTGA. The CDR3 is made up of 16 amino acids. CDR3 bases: TGTGCCAGCAGCTTAACGGGCGACAGGGGGATAGATACGCAGTATTTT. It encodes CASSLTGDRGIDTQYF.

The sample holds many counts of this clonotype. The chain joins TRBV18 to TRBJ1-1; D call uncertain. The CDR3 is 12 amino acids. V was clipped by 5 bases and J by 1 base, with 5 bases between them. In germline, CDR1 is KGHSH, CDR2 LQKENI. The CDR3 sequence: CASSSRNTEAFF. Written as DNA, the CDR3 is TGTGCCAGCTCATCCAGGAACACTGAAGCTTTCTTT.

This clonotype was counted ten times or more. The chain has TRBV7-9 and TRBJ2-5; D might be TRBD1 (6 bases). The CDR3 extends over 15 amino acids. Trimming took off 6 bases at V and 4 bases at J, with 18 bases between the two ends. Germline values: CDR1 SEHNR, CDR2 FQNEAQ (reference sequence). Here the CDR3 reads CASSPPPGEGETQYF. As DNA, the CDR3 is TGTGCCAGCAGTCCCCCGCCAGGGGAAGGAGAGACCCAGTACTTC.

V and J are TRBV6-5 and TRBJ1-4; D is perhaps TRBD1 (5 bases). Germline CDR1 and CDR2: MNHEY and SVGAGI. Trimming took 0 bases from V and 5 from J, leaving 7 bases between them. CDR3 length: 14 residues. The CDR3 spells CASSYSGTNEKLFF. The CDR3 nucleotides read TGTGCCAGCAGTTACTCCGGGACCAATGAAAAACTGTTTTTT.